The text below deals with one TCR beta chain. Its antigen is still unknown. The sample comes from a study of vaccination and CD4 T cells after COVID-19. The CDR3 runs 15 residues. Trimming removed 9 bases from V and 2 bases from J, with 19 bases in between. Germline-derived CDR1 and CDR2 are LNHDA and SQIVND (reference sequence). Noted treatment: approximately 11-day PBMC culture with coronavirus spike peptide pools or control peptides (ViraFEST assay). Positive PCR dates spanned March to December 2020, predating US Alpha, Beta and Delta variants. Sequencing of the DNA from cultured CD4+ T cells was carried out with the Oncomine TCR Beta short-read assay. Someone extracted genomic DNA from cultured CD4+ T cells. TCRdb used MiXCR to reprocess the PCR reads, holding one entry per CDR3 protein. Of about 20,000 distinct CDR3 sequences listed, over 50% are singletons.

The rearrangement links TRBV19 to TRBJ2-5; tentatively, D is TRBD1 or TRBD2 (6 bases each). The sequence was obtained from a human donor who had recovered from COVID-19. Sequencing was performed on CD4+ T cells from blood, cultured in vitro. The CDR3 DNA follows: TGTGCCAGCAATTCGGGGGCAGGTGGTCAAGAGACCCAGTACTTC. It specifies CASNSGAGGQETQYF.